This T cell receptor beta chain was identified during a study of human T cells and chemical hapten exposure. Study findings and constraints: Expanded TCRs produced significantly more large CDR3 similarity clusters than controls did.

Regarding time point: patch test 2, 6 weeks after DPC sensitization. Treatment reported: therapeutic diphenylcyclopropenone sensitization with weekly scalp DPC. TCRdb called the RACE reads again in MiXCR, with one record for every CDR3 protein. The sample shows around 360,000 distinct CDR3 sequences, about 6% of them seen only once. Many counts were recorded for this clonotype. The target antigen is unknown. The germline V gene has CDR1 LGHNA and CDR2 YNFKEQ. This CDR3 has 17 residues. The V end was cut by 0 bases, the J end by 8 bases, with 17 bases between. This specimen consisted of whole blood, obtained in connection with sensitization to the hapten diphenylcyclopropenone (DPC). The rearrangement links TRBV4-2 to TRBJ1-6; D gene uncertain. This TCR came from a woman aged 18-35 years with alopecia areata. Some clones in this sample may be carry-over from other donors' samples. The CDR3 region has the DNA TGTGCCAGCAGCCAAGATCGCCGAGGGTCGGGTGATTCACCCCTCCACTTT. Amino acid sequence: CASSQDRRGSGDSPLHF.